The sequence of this T cell receptor (beta chain) was determined in a study of cytomegalovirus exposure and HLA in healthy donors. Overall study findings and caveats: The number of N-insertions in an Asian-associated ancestry cluster was reportedly below the roughly 620-donor mean in a later analysis. Previous analysis showed most TCR beta V segments were productive about 87% or about 30% of the time. Listed as cytomegalovirus-associated were roughly 180 TCR beta chains. At a 0.05 false discovery rate, a later analysis found about 17,000 TCR beta sequences to be associated with HLA alleles.

The CDR3 spans 14 residues. J gave up 1 base and V 5 bases, and 5 bases lay outside the gene matches. In germline, CDR1 is GTSNPN, CDR2 SVGIG (reference sequence). Primers: 60 Vbeta forward and 13 Jbeta reverse. Profiling relied on immunoSEQ multiplex PCR, and the TCRdb table lists in-frame clones only, not all of them. The sample holds 97,000 or so clones, roughly 85% seen once. A remark on this clone: What it recognizes is unknown.

The chain is built from TRBV30 and TRBJ2-5; 9 positions match TRBD1. The receptor comes from a man aged 40-49 years in good health and CMV-seronegative. The sequenced sample consisted of PBMCs. CDR3 sequence reads: CAWARDRVQETQYF. The DNA of the CDR3 is TGTGCCTGGGCACGGGACAGGGTCCAAGAGACCCAGTACTTC.